Listed here are 26 T cell receptor beta chains from one sample, sequenced in a study of T cells in tuberculosis. As to time point: new active TB diagnosis, blood taken before or within 7 days of starting treatment. Generated by immunoSEQ multiplex PCR, the TCRdb table keeps only in-frame clones and is missing some. The data contain fewer than 55,000 clones, over 90% of them seen just once; the ten biggest clones take up over 1.1%. Here the sequenced sample was PBMCs, taken at tuberculosis diagnosis. The receptors derive from an adult with tuberculosis.

The gene calls are TRBV5-4 and TRBJ2-7; 8 bases line up with TRBD1. Germline assignment: CDR1 SGHNT and CDR2 YYREEE (reference sequence). There are 14 residues in the CDR3. V was pared by 4 bases and J by 4 bases, with 7 bases of the junction left unmatched. The CDR3 DNA follows: TGTGCCAGCAGCCAAATGGACAGGGCTTACGAGCAGTACTTC. Its protein product is CASSQMDRAYEQYF.

This rearrangement joins TRBV5-1 to TRBJ2-5, with unresolved D. V lost 4 bases to trimming and J lost 0 bases, with 7 bases between them. Looked up from germline, CDR1 is SGHRS and CDR2 is YFSETQ. This CDR3 is built from 13 residues. The CDR3 DNA is TGCGCCAGCAGCGAACAGTACCAAGAGACCCAGTACTTC. Its protein product is CASSEQYQETQYF.

The chain employs TRBV2 and TRBJ2-1; 8 positions agree with TRBD2. The CDR3 totals 12 residues. Per the germline V gene, CDR1 is SNHLY and CDR2 is FYNNEI. V was clipped by 6 bases and J by 10 bases; unmatched bases: 5. CDR3 protein: CASSTGGGEQFF. The CDR3 region has the DNA TGTGCCAGCAGCACGGGGGGGGGCGAGCAGTTCTTC. Looking up the rest from reference TRBV2 and TRBJ2-1 gives the full variable domain: EPEVTQTPSHQVTQMGQEVILRCVPISNHLYFYWYRQILGQKVEFLVSFYNNEISEKSEIFDDQFSVERPDGSNFTLKIRSTKLEDSAMYFCASSTGGGEQFFGPGTRLTVL.

V gene TRBV4-3 combines with J gene TRBJ1-3, with a tentative D call TRBD1 (6 bases). Trimming left V 1 base short and J 2 bases short, with 12 bases between. The CDR3 has 16 amino acids. The germline V gene has CDR1 LGHNA and CDR2 YSLEER. This CDR3 reads CASSQAVRTAGNTIYF. CDR3 DNA sequence: TGCGCCAGCAGCCAAGCGGTTCGGACAGCTGGAAACACCATATATTTT.

The CDR3 loop is CASSPTGQTSYEQYF. DNA for the CDR3: TGTGCCAGCAGCCCGACGGGACAGACAAGCTACGAGCAGTACTTC. This sequence joins TRBV5-4 and TRBJ2-7, with 7 bases that match TRBD1. This CDR3 is built from 15 residues. Germline values: CDR1 SGHNT, CDR2 YYREEE (reference sequence). The V segment lost 4 bases and the J segment 3 bases; nucleotides outside the gene matches: 10.

The rearrangement joins TRBV9 to TRBJ1-1; D unclear. Trimming left V 0 bases short and J 1 base short, with 19 bases between. CDR3 size: 18 residues. Germline V gene sequence: CDR1 SGDLS, CDR2 YYNGEE. The CDR3 bases are TGTGCCAGCAGCGTAGAGGGTGTGGCAGCGGTCGGGAACACTGAAGCTTTCTTT. Translating it yields CASSVEGVAAVGNTEAFF. Together with reference TRBV9 and TRBJ1-1, the CDR3 gives the full variable domain: DSGVTQTPKHLITATGQRVTLRCSPRSGDLSVYWYQQSLDQGLQFLIQYYNGEERAKGNILERFSAQQFPDLHSELNLSSLELGDSALYFCASSVEGVAAVGNTEAFFGQGTRLTVV.

The chain is built from TRBV7-9 and TRBJ2-7; no firm D call. The germline V and J ends were trimmed by 1 base and 3 bases, with 4 bases remaining between them. Germline-derived CDR1 and CDR2 are SEHNR and FQNEAQ (reference sequence). This CDR3 region has 12 residues. The CDR3 region has the DNA TGTGCCAGCAGCTTAGTCAGCTACGAGCAGTACTTC. It encodes CASSLVSYEQYF. Supplemented by reference TRBV7-9 and TRBJ2-7, the full variable domain reads DTGVSQNPRHKITKRGQNVTFRCDPISEHNRLYWYRQTLGQGPEFLTYFQNEAQLEKSRLLSDRFSAERPKGSFSTLEIQRTEQGDSAMYLCASSLVSYEQYFGPGTRLTVT.

CDR3 in amino acids: CSVETGSTDTQYF. CDR3 sequence (DNA): TGCAGCGTTGAAACCGGGTCCACAGATACGCAGTATTTT. The chain combines TRBV29-1 with TRBJ2-3, with D hard to call. The V gene's germline CDR1 is SQVTM and CDR2 ANQGSEA. The CDR3 length is 13 residues. Trimming left V 2 bases short and J 2 bases short, with 8 bases between.

V gene TRBV28 combines with J gene TRBJ2-7, with 10 bases that match TRBD2. The CDR3 consists of 16 residues. Germline V gene data show CDR1 as MDHEN and CDR2 as SYDVKM. The V segment lost 1 base and the J segment 7 bases; nucleotides outside the gene matches: 10. The CDR3 DNA is TGTGCCAGCAGTTTATTTCGCCTAGCGGGAGTACATGAGCAGTACTTC. Its protein is CASSLFRLAGVHEQYF. The complete variable domain, with remaining parts taken from reference TRBV28 and TRBJ2-7, reads DVKVTQSSRYLVKRTGEKVFLECVQDMDHENMFWYRQDPGLGLRLIYFSYDVKMKEKGDIPEGYSVSREKKERFSLILESASTNQTSMYLCASSLFRLAGVHEQYFGPGTRLTVT.

The V gene is TRBV6-6, the J gene TRBJ2-7; the D gene is possibly TRBD1 (5 bases). V was shortened by 7 bases and J by 5 bases, with 15 bases between the two germline ends. Germline lookup yields CDR1 MNHNY and CDR2 SVGAGI (reference sequence). The CDR3 spans 13 residues. The CDR3 loop reads CASTPRAPDEQYF. The CDR3 DNA reads as TGTGCCAGCACCCCCAGGGCCCCGGACGAGCAGTACTTC.

This clone was found a few times. The chain employs TRBV9 and TRBJ2-3; 7 bases line up with TRBD2. The ends lost 4 bases at V and 4 bases at J; junction bases unmatched: 18. The germline V gene has CDR1 SGDLS and CDR2 YYNGEE. The CDR3 totals 18 residues. CDR3 bases: TGTGCCAGCAGCCCCCGGCTGGGTTTAGCGGGTACATCAGATACGCAGTATTTT. Its translation: CASSPRLGLAGTSDTQYF.

This clone was seen a single time. The rearrangement uses TRBV4-1 and TRBJ1-2; no reliable D call. This CDR3 region has 14 residues. The V end was cut by 0 bases, the J end by 8 bases, with 13 bases between. Germline V gene data show CDR1 as MGHRA and CDR2 as YSYEKL. For the CDR3, the DNA is TGCGCCAGCAGCCAAGAACCGGGTACCTCCGGCTACACCTTC. Translated: CASSQEPGTSGYTF.

The chain employs TRBV6-5 and TRBJ2-1; D ambiguous. Germline-derived CDR1 and CDR2 are MNHEY and SVGAGI. V was trimmed by 7 bases and J by 4 bases, leaving 14 bases between them. This CDR3 spans 14 amino acids. The CDR3 DNA sequence: TGTGCCAGCACCAACCCCTGGGCGTACAATGAGCAGTTCTTC. Protein: CASTNPWAYNEQFF.

The V gene is TRBV25-1, the J gene TRBJ1-1; D may be TRBD1 (6 bases). Deletions cut 2 bases from V and 1 base from J, with 11 bases between. This CDR3 region has 15 residues. Looked up from germline, CDR1 is MGHDK and CDR2 is SYGVNS. The CDR3: CASSEHRAPNTEAFF. Written as DNA, the CDR3 is TGTGCCAGCAGTGAACACAGGGCCCCGAACACTGAAGCTTTCTTT.

This sequence joins TRBV9 and TRBJ1-2; D might be TRBD1 (5 bases). V shed 0 bases and J shed 8 bases, with 8 bases lying between them. The CDR3 runs to 12 residues. CDR1 is SGDLS, CDR2 YYNGEE, per germline. Here the CDR3 DNA reads TGTGCCAGCAGCGTAGCAGGGTCCGGCTACACCTTC. Translated, it gives CASSVAGSGYTF.

The rearrangement joins TRBV10-3 to TRBJ2-3, with TRBD2 identical over 10 bases. CDR1 is ENHRY, CDR2 SYGVKD, per germline. Unmatched junction bases numbered 3, after V lost 0 bases and J lost 6 bases. The CDR3 loop spans 15 amino acids. CDR3 nucleotide sequence: TGTGCCATCAGTGAGTCCGGGACTAGCGCCGATACGCAGTATTTT. This codes for CAISESGTSADTQYF.

The gene calls are TRBV5-4 and TRBJ1-4, with D possibly matching TRBD1 (5 bases). The CDR3 is made up of 17 amino acids. V gave up 1 base and J gave up 9 bases, with 22 bases separating them. Germline CDR1 reads SGHNT; CDR2 reads YYREEE (reference sequence). CDR3 loop: CASSLTSQAGALKKLFF. As DNA, the CDR3 is TGTGCCAGCAGCTTGACGTCACAGGCCGGCGCCTTGAAAAAACTGTTTTTT. The full variable domain, completed using reference TRBV5-4 and TRBJ1-4, is ETGVTQSPTHLIKTRGQQVTLRCSSQSGHNTVSWYQQALGQGPQFIFQYYREEENGRGNFPPRFSGLQFPNYSSELNVNALELDDSALYLCASSLTSQAGALKKLFFGSGTQLSVL.

This chain links TRBV2 with TRBJ1-2; D might be TRBD1 (5 bases). Trimming pared 6 bases from V and 8 bases from J, leaving 19 bases between. The V gene's germline CDR1 is SNHLY and CDR2 FYNNEI. This CDR3 is built from 14 residues. This CDR3 reads CASRHSKGQWGYTF. The CDR3 DNA reads TGTGCCAGCAGACACTCGAAGGGGCAATGGGGCTACACCTTC.

The rearrangement joins TRBV5-1 to TRBJ2-3; TRBD2 aligns across 16 bases. V shed 4 bases, J shed 0 bases, and the junction held 8 bases outside the gene matches. Per germline, CDR1 SGHRS and CDR2 YFSETQ. The length of the CDR3 is 19 residues. The CDR3 DNA sequence: TGCGCCAGCAGCCAGACGGGGACTAGCGGGAGGGGGAGCACAGATACGCAGTATTTT. Amino acid sequence: CASSQTGTSGRGSTDTQYF. Full variable domain (rest looked up from reference TRBV5-1 and TRBJ2-3): KAGVTQTPRYLIKTRGQQVTLSCSPISGHRSVSWYQQTPGQGLQFLFEYFSETQRNKGNFPGRFSGRQFSNSRSEMNVSTLELGDSALYLCASSQTGTSGRGSTDTQYFGPGTRLTVL.

This clone appeared a single time. V gene TRBV28 combines with J gene TRBJ1-1, with D perhaps TRBD1 (6 bases). The V end was cut by 3 bases, the J end by 1 base, with 15 bases between. The CDR3 length is 16 residues. CDR1 is MDHEN and CDR2 is SYDVKM in the germline V gene. This CDR3 is CASSFGRGLRNTEAFF. The CDR3, as DNA: TGTGCCAGCAGTTTTGGCAGGGGCTTGCGGAACACTGAAGCTTTCTTT.

The chain joins TRBV27 to TRBJ2-7; D uncertain. The germline gives CDR1 MNHEY, CDR2 SMNVEV (reference sequence). V was pared by 0 bases and J by 3 bases, with 6 bases between. This CDR3 is built from 13 residues. The CDR3 loop is CASSLSAVYEQYF. The CDR3 DNA is TGTGCCAGCAGTTTATCGGCTGTCTACGAGCAGTACTTC.

V is TRBV30 and J is TRBJ2-5; 10 nucleotides agree with TRBD1. The germline V gene has CDR1 GTSNPN and CDR2 SVGIG (reference sequence). After removal of 4 bases from V and 5 bases from J, the junction contained 7 bases not matched to a gene. The CDR3 totals 14 residues. In DNA, the CDR3 is TGTGCCTGGACCCCCGGGACAGGGGTCGAGACCCAGTACTTC. This gives the protein CAWTPGTGVETQYF.

CDR3 sequence: CASSLGHYTDTQYF. CDR3 DNA: TGTGCCAGCAGCTTGGGGCACTACACAGATACGCAGTATTTT. The chain couples TRBV5-4 to TRBJ2-3; no clear D. Between the trimmed V and J ends, which lost 0 bases and 2 bases, there was a span of 7 bases. This CDR3 is built from 14 residues. Germline V gene lookup returns CDR1 SGHNT and CDR2 YYREEE (reference sequence).

This clone was observed a single time. The gene calls are TRBV30 and TRBJ2-7; 7 bases align to TRBD2. In germline, CDR1 is GTSNPN, CDR2 SVGIG (reference sequence). This CDR3 has 13 residues. V dropped 1 base and J dropped 3; count of bases not matched to a gene: 3. The CDR3 is CAWSAGTIYEQYF. CDR3 DNA: TGTGCCTGGAGTGCCGGGACTATCTACGAGCAGTACTTC.

This sequence joins TRBV29-1 and TRBJ2-1, with TRBD1 identical over 8 bases. CDR3 length: 15 amino acids. Trimming at V came to 0 bases and at J to 3 bases, leaving 4 bases not matched to a gene. Germline CDR1 SQVTM, CDR2 ANQGSEA. In nucleotides, the CDR3 is TGCAGCGTTGAAGACCTGGGGACAGGCTACAATGAGCAGTTCTTC. The encoded protein is CSVEDLGTGYNEQFF.

The table lists this clone with a count of one. This chain uses TRBV27 with TRBJ2-7, with 7 bases lining up with TRBD2. This CDR3 is 14 amino acids long. V shed 4 bases and J 2 bases; nucleotides not matched to a gene: 5. Germline lookup yields CDR1 MNHEY and CDR2 SMNVEV (reference sequence). The CDR3 is CASSSPGRTYEQYF. The CDR3 DNA is TGTGCCAGCAGTTCCCCCGGGAGGACCTACGAGCAGTACTTC.